This TCR beta chain is drawn from a study of T cells in women clearing cervical HPV infection. Notes on this clone: The CDR3 end lies 3 residues beyond the end of the read and is filled in from the germline J gene.

TCRdb's table, derived via immunoSEQ multiplex PCR, lists solely in-frame clones and lacks some. In all, the sample yields tens of thousands of clones. In germline, CDR1 is LNHDA, CDR2 SQIVND (reference sequence). The CDR3 length is 16 residues. The rearrangement links TRBV19 to TRBJ1-2, with D uncertain. What was sequenced was blood buffy coat. The TCR sequence derives from a woman between 18 and 70 years old with a cervical HPV16 infection that either progressed to CIN3+ or cleared (not recorded which). Incomplete CDR3 DNA: TGTGCCAGTAGTATAAGAAGGGATAGCGGGAAAAACGAC. It is translated as CASSIRRDSGKND. The whole CDR3 sequence reads CASSIRRDSGKNDYTF.